Presented here are 22 T cell receptor beta chains from one specimen sequenced in a study of T cell responses to AZD1222 COVID-19 vaccine. Measured with immunoSEQ multiplex PCR; TCRdb has only the in-frame clones, and not every one. The sample shows 99,000 or so clones, 82% of them seen only once. The sample consisted of peripheral blood, taken on day 0 of AZD1222 vaccination. These receptors were taken from an adult in good health.

The rearrangement uses TRBV7-2 and TRBJ2-1, with TRBD2 matching over 12 bases. With V trimmed by 5 bases and J by 9 bases, 11 bases remained unmatched. CDR3 length: 16 amino acids. Per the germline V gene, CDR1 is SGHTA and CDR2 is FQGNSA. CDR3 nucleotide sequence: TGTGCCAGCAGCCTTGGGCTAGCGGGGGGGCAGGGTGAGCAGTTCTTC. The encoded protein is CASSLGLAGGQGEQFF.

The chain links TRBV2 to TRBJ1-2; D ambiguous. The CDR3 runs 13 residues. V was pared by 6 bases and J by 2 bases, with 10 bases between. Germline CDR1 SNHLY, CDR2 FYNNEI. CDR3 in DNA: TGTGCCAGCAGCGTAGATTGGAACTATGGCTACACCTTC. Protein: CASSVDWNYGYTF. The full variable domain, completed using reference TRBV2 and TRBJ1-2, is EPEVTQTPSHQVTQMGQEVILRCVPISNHLYFYWYRQILGQKVEFLVSFYNNEISEKSEIFDDQFSVERPDGSNFTLKIRSTKLEDSAMYFCASSVDWNYGYTFGSGTRLTVV.

This chain uses TRBV4-3 with TRBJ1-3; 8 bases are a match to TRBD1. Trimming at V came to 0 bases and at J to 0 bases, leaving 4 bases not matched to a gene. The germline CDR1 and CDR2 sequences are LGHNA and YSLEER. The CDR3 is 17 amino acids. The CDR3 sequence is CASSQDAGGSSGNTIYF. CDR3 bases: TGCGCCAGCAGCCAAGACGCAGGGGGCTCCTCTGGAAACACCATATATTTT.

V is TRBV19 and J is TRBJ1-2; D is unclear. The CDR3 spans 14 residues. Germline-derived CDR1 and CDR2 are LNHDA and SQIVND (reference sequence). V lost 3 bases and J 5 bases, leaving 13 bases between the germline ends. CDR3 loop: CASSIFGSGYGYTF. The CDR3, as DNA: TGTGCCAGTAGTATCTTCGGGTCGGGGTATGGCTACACCTTC.

This sequence joins TRBV6-2 or TRBV6-3 and TRBJ1-1; D perhaps matches TRBD1 (5 bases). The CDR3 is made up of 15 amino acids. CDR1 and CDR2 from the germline V gene are MNHEY and SVGEGT. V was shortened by 2 bases and J by 5 bases, with 15 bases between the two germline ends. The CDR3 reads CASSYPGHFGTEAFF. Written as DNA, the CDR3 is TGTGCCAGCAGTTACCCAGGACATTTTGGGACTGAAGCTTTCTTT.

The chain recombines TRBV3-1 (or the pseudogene TRBV3-2) with TRBJ2-5; D is ambiguous. CDR1 LGHDT and CDR2 YNNKEL come from the germline V gene (reference sequence). This CDR3 has 14 amino acids. V lost 0 bases and J lost 2, with 7 bases in between. The CDR3: CASSQEHSQETQYF. The CDR3 bases are TGTGCCAGCAGCCAAGAACACAGTCAAGAGACCCAGTACTTC.

The table lists this clone with a count of one. CDR3 sequence (DNA): TGCAGCGTTGGCAGGGTGGGGGTCGGGGAAAAACTGTTTTTT. It yields the protein CSVGRVGVGEKLFF. J is TRBJ1-4 and V is TRBV29-1, with D possibly TRBD1 on 5 matching bases. The CDR3 runs 14 residues. V lost 4 bases and J 8 bases, leaving 17 bases between the germline ends. Germline-derived CDR1 and CDR2 are SQVTM and ANQGSEA.

The chain recombines TRBV10-3 with TRBJ1-1; 11 bases align to TRBD1. J lost 6 bases, V lost 6 bases, and 9 bases had no gene match. The CDR3 is made up of 15 amino acids. The germline gives CDR1 ENHRY, CDR2 SYGVKD. The CDR3, as DNA: TGTGCCATCAGCGCAGGACAGGGGGCTGACGCTGAAGCTTTCTTT. Amino acid sequence: CAISAGQGADAEAFF.

The chain couples TRBV9 to TRBJ2-1; the match to TRBD1 covers 7 bases. Unmatched junction bases numbered 14, after V lost 3 bases and J lost 8 bases. From germline, CDR1 is SGDLS and CDR2 YYNGEE. The CDR3 sequence is 16 residues long. The DNA of the CDR3 is TGTGCCAGCAGCGGCCTAGGGAGACAGGGAAGACATGAGCAGTTCTTC. This translates into CASSGLGRQGRHEQFF.

The J gene is TRBJ1-2, the V gene TRBV5-1, with D possibly TRBD1 on 5 matching bases. This CDR3 spans 14 amino acids. Trimming pared 4 bases from V and 7 bases from J, leaving 17 bases between. Germline V gene sequence: CDR1 SGHRS, CDR2 YFSETQ. This CDR3 is CASSHGTASGGYTF. CDR3 sequence (DNA): TGCGCCAGCAGCCATGGGACCGCTTCTGGTGGCTACACCTTC.

This clone was seen only once. The chain couples TRBV5-6 to TRBJ2-1, with D maybe TRBD1 (6 bases). V dropped 2 bases and J dropped 4 bases, with 7 bases sitting between them. Looked up from germline, CDR1 is SGHDT and CDR2 is YYEEEE. The CDR3 runs 13 residues. The CDR3 coding sequence is TGTGCCAGCAGCTTACAGGGTTACAATGAGCAGTTCTTC. It translates to CASSLQGYNEQFF.

The chain joins TRBV19 to TRBJ1-2; D is unresolved. Trimming stripped 7 bases from V and 4 bases from J, with 13 bases between. The CDR3 is 13 residues long. Germline V gives CDR1 LNHDA, CDR2 SQIVND (reference sequence). The CDR3 spells CASTVDLFYGYTF. The DNA for the CDR3 is TGTGCCAGTACCGTGGACCTTTTCTATGGCTACACCTTC.

The chain joins TRBV6-6 to TRBJ2-3; D possibly matches TRBD1 or TRBD2 (7 bases each). Deletions cut 8 bases from V and 2 bases from J, with 14 bases between. CDR1 and CDR2 (germline): MNHNY, SVGAGI (reference sequence). This CDR3 has 14 residues. The CDR3 reads CASQTGDYTDTQYF. The CDR3 DNA reads TGTGCCAGCCAAACAGGGGACTACACAGATACGCAGTATTTT.

V usage is TRBV3-1 (or the pseudogene TRBV3-2) and J usage is TRBJ2-3, with TRBD2 matching over 15 bases. The CDR3 extends over 18 amino acids. Germline trimming cut 2 bases from V and 0 bases from J; bases unmatched to any gene: 3. In germline, CDR1 is LGHDT, CDR2 YNNKEL (reference sequence). As DNA, the CDR3 is TGTGCCAGCAGCCAATGGACTAGCGGGGGGGATAGCACAGATACGCAGTATTTT. Protein sequence: CASSQWTSGGDSTDTQYF.

This clone was recorded once. The gene calls are TRBV7-9 and TRBJ1-5, with D unresolved. This CDR3 is built from 15 residues. Germline CDR1 and CDR2: SEHNR and FQNEAQ (reference sequence). V was cut by 2 bases and J by 0 bases, with 8 bases left in between. DNA for the CDR3: TGTGCCAGCAGCTTAAACAGTGATAGCAATCAGCCCCAGCATTTT. This codes for CASSLNSDSNQPQHF. The whole variable domain, filled in from reference TRBV7-9 and TRBJ1-5, reads DTGVSQNPRHKITKRGQNVTFRCDPISEHNRLYWYRQTLGQGPEFLTYFQNEAQLEKSRLLSDRFSAERPKGSFSTLEIQRTEQGDSAMYLCASSLNSDSNQPQHFGDGTRLSIL.

The chain is built from TRBV5-1 and TRBJ2-7; 11 bases agree with TRBD1. CDR1 and CDR2 (germline): SGHRS, YFSETQ. The J segment lost 1 base and the V segment lost 3 bases, leaving 3 bases of the junction unmatched. This CDR3 has 15 amino acids. The chain's CDR3 is CASSSGQGASYEQYF. The CDR3 nucleotides are TGCGCCAGCAGCTCAGGACAGGGGGCGTCCTACGAGCAGTACTTC.

J is TRBJ2-3 and V is TRBV5-1; TRBD1 might be the D (5 bases). The length of the CDR3 is 15 residues. The germline V gene has CDR1 SGHRS and CDR2 YFSETQ. The V end lost 1 base, the J end lost 2 bases, and 11 bases lay between the germline ends. CDR3: CASSLQGGVTDTQYF. CDR3 nucleotide sequence: TGCGCCAGCAGCTTGCAGGGTGGGGTCACAGATACGCAGTATTTT.

The V gene is TRBV6-5, the J gene TRBJ2-3; tentatively, D is TRBD1 (5 bases). Trimming removed 6 bases at V and 0 bases at J, with 10 bases between. The CDR3 totals 14 residues. In germline, CDR1 is MNHEY, CDR2 SVGAGI. CDR3 bases: TGTGCCAGCAGGCAGGGCTCCAGCACAGATACGCAGTATTTT. Its protein product is CASRQGSSTDTQYF.

The CDR3 loop is CASRRTGYTGELFF. The CDR3, as DNA: TGTGCCAGCAGACGTACAGGGTACACCGGGGAGCTGTTTTTT. This sequence joins TRBV6-5 and TRBJ2-2, with D perhaps TRBD1 (6 bases). Germline V CDR1 and CDR2: MNHEY, SVGAGI. V was clipped by 6 bases and J by 3 bases, with 11 bases between them. The CDR3 is 14 amino acids.

The rearrangement links TRBV7-9 to TRBJ2-1, with 12 nucleotides matching TRBD2. J lost 4 bases, V lost 3 bases, and 10 bases had no gene match. The CDR3 contains 18 residues. Germline V gene data show CDR1 as SEHNR and CDR2 as FQNEAQ (reference sequence). CDR3 coding DNA: TGTGCCAGCAGCTTCAAGGTTAGACTAGCGGGGGAGTACAATGAGCAGTTCTTC. Translating gives CASSFKVRLAGEYNEQFF.

V gene TRBV9 combines with J gene TRBJ2-2; D unresolved. Trimming pared 0 bases from V and 7 bases from J, leaving 7 bases between. The CDR3 spans 13 residues. Germline V gene data show CDR1 as SGDLS and CDR2 as YYNGEE. This chain's CDR3 is CASSVGNVGELFF. The CDR3 nucleotides read TGTGCCAGCAGCGTAGGAAATGTCGGGGAGCTGTTTTTT.

The genes are TRBV10-1 and TRBJ2-6; no clear D gene. Germline CDR1 WNHNN, CDR2 SYGVQD (reference sequence). Deletions cut 4 bases from V and 0 bases from J, with 1 base between. This CDR3 region has 13 residues. The CDR3 DNA sequence: TGCGCCAGCAGTGTCTCTGGGGCCAACGTCCTGACTTTC. Its translation is CASSVSGANVLTF.